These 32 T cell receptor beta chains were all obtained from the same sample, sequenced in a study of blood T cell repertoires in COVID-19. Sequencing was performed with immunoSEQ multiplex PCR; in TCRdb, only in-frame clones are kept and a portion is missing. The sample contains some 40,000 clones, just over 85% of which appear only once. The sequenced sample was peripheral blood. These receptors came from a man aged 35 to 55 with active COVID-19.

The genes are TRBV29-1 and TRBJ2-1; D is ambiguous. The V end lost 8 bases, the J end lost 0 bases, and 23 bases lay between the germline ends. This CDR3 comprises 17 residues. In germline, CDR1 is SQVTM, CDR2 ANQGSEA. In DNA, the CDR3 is TGCAGCCTTTTGGTGCCCTCCACGCGAAGCTCCTACAATGAGCAGTTCTTC. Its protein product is CSLLVPSTRSSYNEQFF.

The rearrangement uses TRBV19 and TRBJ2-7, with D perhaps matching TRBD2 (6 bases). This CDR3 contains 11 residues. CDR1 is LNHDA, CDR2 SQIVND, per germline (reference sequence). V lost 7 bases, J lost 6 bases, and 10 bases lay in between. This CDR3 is CASNNGGEQYF. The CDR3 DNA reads TGTGCCAGTAATAACGGGGGCGAGCAGTACTTC.

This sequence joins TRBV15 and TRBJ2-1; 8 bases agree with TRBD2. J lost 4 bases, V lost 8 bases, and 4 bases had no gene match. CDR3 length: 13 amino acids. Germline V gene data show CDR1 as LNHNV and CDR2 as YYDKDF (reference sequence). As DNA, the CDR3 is TGTGCCACCCGGGAGGGACTTTACAATGAGCAGTTCTTC. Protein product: CATREGLYNEQFF.

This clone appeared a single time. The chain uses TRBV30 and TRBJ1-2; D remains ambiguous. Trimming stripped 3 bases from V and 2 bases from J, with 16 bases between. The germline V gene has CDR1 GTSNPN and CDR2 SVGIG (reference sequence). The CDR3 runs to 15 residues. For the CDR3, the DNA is TGTGCCTGGAGAAACCCGAGGAAGCTAAACTATGGCTACACCTTC. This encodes CAWRNPRKLNYGYTF.

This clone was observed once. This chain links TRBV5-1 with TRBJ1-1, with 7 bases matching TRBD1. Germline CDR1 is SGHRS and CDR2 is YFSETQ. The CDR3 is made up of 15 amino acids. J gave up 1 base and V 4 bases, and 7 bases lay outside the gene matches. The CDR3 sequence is CASSELQGRNTEAFF. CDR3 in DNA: TGCGCCAGCAGCGAGCTACAGGGGCGGAACACTGAAGCTTTCTTT. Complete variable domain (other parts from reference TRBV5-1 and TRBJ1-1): KAGVTQTPRYLIKTRGQQVTLSCSPISGHRSVSWYQQTPGQGLQFLFEYFSETQRNKGNFPGRFSGRQFSNSRSEMNVSTLELGDSALYLCASSELQGRNTEAFFGQGTRLTVV.

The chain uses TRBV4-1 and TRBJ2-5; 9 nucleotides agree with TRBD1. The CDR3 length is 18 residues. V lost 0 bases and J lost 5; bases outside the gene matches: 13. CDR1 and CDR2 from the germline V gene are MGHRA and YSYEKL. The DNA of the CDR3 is TGCGCCAGCAGCCAAGACCCTTCCGGGACAGGGATAGTGGAGACCCAGTACTTC. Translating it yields CASSQDPSGTGIVETQYF.

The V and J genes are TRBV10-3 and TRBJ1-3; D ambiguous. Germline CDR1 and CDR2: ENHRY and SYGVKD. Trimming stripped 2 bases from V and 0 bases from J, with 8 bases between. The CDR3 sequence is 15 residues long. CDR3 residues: CAISERGNSGNTIYF. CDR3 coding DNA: TGTGCCATCAGTGAGCGCGGCAACTCTGGAAACACCATATATTTT.

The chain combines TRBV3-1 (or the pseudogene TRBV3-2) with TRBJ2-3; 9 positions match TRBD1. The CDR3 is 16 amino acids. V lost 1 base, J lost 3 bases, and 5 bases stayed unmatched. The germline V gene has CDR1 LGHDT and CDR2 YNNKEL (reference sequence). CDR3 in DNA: TGTGCCAGCAGCCAAGGGGACAGGGTGGCGACAGATACGCAGTATTTT. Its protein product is CASSQGDRVATDTQYF.

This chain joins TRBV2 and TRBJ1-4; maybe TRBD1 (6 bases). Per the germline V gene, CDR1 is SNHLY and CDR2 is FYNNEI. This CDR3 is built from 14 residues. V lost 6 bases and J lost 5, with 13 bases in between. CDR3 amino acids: CASRGRTVNEKLFF. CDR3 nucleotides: TGTGCCAGCAGGGGGCGGACAGTGAATGAAAAACTGTTTTTT.

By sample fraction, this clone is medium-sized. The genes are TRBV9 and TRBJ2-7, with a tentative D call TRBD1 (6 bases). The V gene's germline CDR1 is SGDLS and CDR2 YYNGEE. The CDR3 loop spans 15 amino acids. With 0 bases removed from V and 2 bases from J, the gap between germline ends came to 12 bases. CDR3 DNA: TGTGCCAGCAGCGTAGGGACAGTTGACCCCTACGAGCAGTACTTC. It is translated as CASSVGTVDPYEQYF.

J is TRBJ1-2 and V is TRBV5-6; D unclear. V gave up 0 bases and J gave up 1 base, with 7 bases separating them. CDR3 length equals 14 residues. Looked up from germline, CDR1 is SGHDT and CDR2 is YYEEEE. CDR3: CASSLVRNNYGYTF. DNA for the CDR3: TGTGCCAGCAGCTTGGTTCGTAATAACTATGGCTACACCTTC.

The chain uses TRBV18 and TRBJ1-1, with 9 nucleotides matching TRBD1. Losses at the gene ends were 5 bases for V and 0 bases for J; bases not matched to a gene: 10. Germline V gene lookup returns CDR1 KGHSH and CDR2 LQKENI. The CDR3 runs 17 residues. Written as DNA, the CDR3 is TGTGCCAGCTCAACCTCAAAATGGACAGGGGTGAACACTGAAGCTTTCTTT. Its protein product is CASSTSKWTGVNTEAFF.

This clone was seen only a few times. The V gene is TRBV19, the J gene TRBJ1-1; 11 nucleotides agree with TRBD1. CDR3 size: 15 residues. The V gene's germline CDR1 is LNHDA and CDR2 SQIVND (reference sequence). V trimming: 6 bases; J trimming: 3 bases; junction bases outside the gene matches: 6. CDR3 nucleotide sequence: TGTGCCAGTAGGGACAGGGGGCGCGCGGACACTGAAGCTTTCTTT. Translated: CASRDRGRADTEAFF.

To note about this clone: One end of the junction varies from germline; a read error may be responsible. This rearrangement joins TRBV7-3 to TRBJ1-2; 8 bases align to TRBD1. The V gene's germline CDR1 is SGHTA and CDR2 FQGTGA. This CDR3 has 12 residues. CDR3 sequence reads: CASSRGQGPLSF. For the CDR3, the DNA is TGTGCCAGCAGCCGAGGACAGGGCCCTCTCAGCTTC.

The CDR3 DNA sequence: TGTGCCAGCAGCCCTTTAGCGGGTGAGGCCGGGGAGCTGTTTTTT. It translates to CASSPLAGEAGELFF. This chain links TRBV7-3 with TRBJ2-2; 7 bases are shared with TRBD2. Germline loops: CDR1 SGHTA, CDR2 FQGTGA. This CDR3 region has 15 residues. The junction had 9 bases not matched to a gene; V was cut back by 5 bases and J by 6 bases.

The CDR3 spells CRLRGTSEAFF. CDR3 bases: TGCCGACTCCGGGGTACCAGTGAAGCTTTCTTT. This chain connects TRBV20-1 to TRBJ1-1; D not resolved. The CDR3 runs 11 residues. CDR1 and CDR2 (germline): DFQATT, SNEGSKA (reference sequence).

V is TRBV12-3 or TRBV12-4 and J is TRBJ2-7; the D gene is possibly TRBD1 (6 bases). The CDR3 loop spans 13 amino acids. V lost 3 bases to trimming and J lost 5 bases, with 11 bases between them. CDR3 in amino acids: CASSFTGMNEQYF. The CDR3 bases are TGTGCCAGCAGTTTTACAGGGATGAACGAGCAGTACTTC.

The CDR3 coding sequence is TGTGCCAGCGACCAACTGGGGCCCTATAACGCCAAAAACATTCAGTACTTC. It is translated as CASDQLGPYNAKNIQYF. The chain joins TRBV27 to TRBJ2-4, with D perhaps TRBD1 (5 bases). There are 17 residues in the CDR3. Per germline, CDR1 MNHEY and CDR2 SMNVEV (reference sequence). Trimming removed 8 bases from V and 1 base from J, with 21 bases in between.

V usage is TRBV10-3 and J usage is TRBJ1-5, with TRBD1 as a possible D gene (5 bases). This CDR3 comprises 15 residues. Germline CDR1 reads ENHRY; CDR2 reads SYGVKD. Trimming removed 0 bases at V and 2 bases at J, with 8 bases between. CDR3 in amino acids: CAISESGGGNQPQHF. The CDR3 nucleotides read TGTGCCATCAGTGAGTCTGGAGGGGGCAATCAGCCCCAGCATTTT.

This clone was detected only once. CDR3 nucleotide sequence: TGTGCCAGCGAGGAAGAGGGCTACGAGCAGTACTTC. Protein sequence: CASEEEGYEQYF. The chain has TRBV2 and TRBJ2-7, with D maybe TRBD2 (5 bases). CDR3 size: 12 residues. From germline, CDR1 is SNHLY and CDR2 FYNNEI. The V and J ends lost 8 bases and 3 bases respectively, with 11 bases between them.

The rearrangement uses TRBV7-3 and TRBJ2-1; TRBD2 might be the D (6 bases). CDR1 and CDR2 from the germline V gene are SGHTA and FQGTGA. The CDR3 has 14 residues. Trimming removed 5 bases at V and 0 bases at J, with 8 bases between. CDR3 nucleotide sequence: TGTGCCAGCAGCGGAGGGAGCTCCTACAATGAGCAGTTCTTC. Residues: CASSGGSSYNEQFF.

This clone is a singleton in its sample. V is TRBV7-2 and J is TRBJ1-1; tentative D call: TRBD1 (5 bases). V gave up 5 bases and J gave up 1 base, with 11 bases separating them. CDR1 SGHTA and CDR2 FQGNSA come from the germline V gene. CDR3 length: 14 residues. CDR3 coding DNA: TGTGCCAGCAGCGGATACGGACAGAACACTGAAGCTTTCTTT. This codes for CASSGYGQNTEAFF.

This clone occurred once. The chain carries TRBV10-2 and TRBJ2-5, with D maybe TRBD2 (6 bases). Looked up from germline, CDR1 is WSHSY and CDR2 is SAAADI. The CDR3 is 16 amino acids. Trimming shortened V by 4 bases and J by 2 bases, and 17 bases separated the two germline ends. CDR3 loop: CASSGWDSWSQETQYF. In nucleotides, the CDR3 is TGCGCCAGCAGTGGATGGGACTCGTGGAGTCAAGAGACCCAGTACTTC.

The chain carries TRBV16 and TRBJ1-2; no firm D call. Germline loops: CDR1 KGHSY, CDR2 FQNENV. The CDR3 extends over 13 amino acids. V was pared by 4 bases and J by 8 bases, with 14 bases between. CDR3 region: CASSPDKMGGYTF. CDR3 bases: TGTGCCAGCAGCCCAGACAAAATGGGCGGCTACACCTTC. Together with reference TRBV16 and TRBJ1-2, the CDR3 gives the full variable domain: GEEVAQTPKHLVRGEGQKAKLYCAPIKGHSYVFWYQQVLKNEFKFLISFQNENVFDETGMPKERFSAKCLPNSPCSLEIQATKLEDSAVYFCASSPDKMGGYTFGSGTRLTVV.

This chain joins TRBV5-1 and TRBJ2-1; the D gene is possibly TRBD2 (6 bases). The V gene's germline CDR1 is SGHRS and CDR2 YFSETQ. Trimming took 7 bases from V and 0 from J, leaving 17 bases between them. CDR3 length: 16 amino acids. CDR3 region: CASRSLREVSYNEQFF. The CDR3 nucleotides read TGCGCCAGCCGCTCCTTAAGGGAGGTCTCCTACAATGAGCAGTTCTTC.

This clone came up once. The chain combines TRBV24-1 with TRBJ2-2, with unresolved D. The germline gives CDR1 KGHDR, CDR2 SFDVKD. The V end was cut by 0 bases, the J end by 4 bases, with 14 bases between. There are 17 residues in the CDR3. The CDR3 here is CATSDLRVAPRTGELFF. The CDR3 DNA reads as TGTGCCACCAGTGATTTGCGAGTTGCACCCCGCACCGGGGAGCTGTTTTTT.

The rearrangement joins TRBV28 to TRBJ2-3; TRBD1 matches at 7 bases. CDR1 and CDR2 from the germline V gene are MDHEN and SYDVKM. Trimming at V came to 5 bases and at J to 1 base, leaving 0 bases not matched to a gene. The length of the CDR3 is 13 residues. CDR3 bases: TGTGCCAGCAGTGGACAGGGCACAGATACGCAGTATTTT. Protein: CASSGQGTDTQYF.

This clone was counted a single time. The CDR3 region is CASSMGGESSYEQYF. Written as DNA, the CDR3 is TGTGCCAGCAGCATGGGTGGGGAGAGCTCCTACGAGCAGTACTTC. The chain links TRBV11-3 to TRBJ2-7, with D tentatively TRBD2 (5 bases). In germline, CDR1 is SGHNT, CDR2 YENEEA. Trimming left V 5 bases short and J 0 bases short, with 14 bases between. This CDR3 region has 15 residues.

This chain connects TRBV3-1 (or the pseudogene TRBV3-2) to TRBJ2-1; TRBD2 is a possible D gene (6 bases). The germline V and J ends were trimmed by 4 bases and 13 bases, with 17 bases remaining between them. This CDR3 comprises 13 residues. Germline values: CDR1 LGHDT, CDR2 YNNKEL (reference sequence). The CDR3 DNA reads TGTGCCAGCAGCCCGACAAGGGACTCCCTTCAGTTCTTC. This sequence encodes CASSPTRDSLQFF.

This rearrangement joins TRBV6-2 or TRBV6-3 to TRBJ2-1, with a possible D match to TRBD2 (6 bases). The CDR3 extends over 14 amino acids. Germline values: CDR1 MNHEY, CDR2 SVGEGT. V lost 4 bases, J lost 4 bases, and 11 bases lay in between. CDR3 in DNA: TGTGCCAGCAGTTTGGGACTTACTTACAATGAGCAGTTCTTC. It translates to CASSLGLTYNEQFF.

Here the CDR3 DNA reads TGTGCCAGCAGGATTTCACAGGCACGAGAGACCCAGTACTTC. Its protein product is CASRISQARETQYF. The J gene is TRBJ2-5, the V gene TRBV11-2; D might be TRBD1 (5 bases). Trimming stripped 6 bases from V and 4 bases from J, with 15 bases between. This CDR3 has 14 residues. The germline CDR1 and CDR2 sequences are SGHAT and FQNNGV.

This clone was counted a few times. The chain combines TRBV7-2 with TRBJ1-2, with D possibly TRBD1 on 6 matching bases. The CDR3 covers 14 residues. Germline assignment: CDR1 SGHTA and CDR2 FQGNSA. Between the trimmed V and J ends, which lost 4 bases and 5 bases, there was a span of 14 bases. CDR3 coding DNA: TGTGCCAGCAGCTCCAGGGGAAGAGGGTATGGCTACACCTTC. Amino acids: CASSSRGRGYGYTF.